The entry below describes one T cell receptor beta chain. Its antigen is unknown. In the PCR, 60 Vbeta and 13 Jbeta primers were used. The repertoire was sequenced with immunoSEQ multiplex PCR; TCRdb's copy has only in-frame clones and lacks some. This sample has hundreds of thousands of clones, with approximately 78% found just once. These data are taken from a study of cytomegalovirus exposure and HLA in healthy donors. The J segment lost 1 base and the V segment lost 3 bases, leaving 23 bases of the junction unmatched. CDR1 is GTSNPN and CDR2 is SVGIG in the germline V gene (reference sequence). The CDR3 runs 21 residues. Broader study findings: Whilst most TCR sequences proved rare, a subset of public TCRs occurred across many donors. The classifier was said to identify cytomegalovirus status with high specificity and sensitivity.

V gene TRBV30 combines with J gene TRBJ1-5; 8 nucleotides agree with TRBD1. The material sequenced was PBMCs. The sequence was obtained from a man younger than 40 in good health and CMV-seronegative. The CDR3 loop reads CAWRYRTRGQGAAVSNQPQHF. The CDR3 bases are TGTGCCTGGAGATATCGTACAAGGGGGCAGGGGGCCGCTGTAAGCAATCAGCCCCAGCATTTT.